This T cell receptor (beta chain) was sequenced in a study of shared clonotypes between healthy human individuals. Profiling relied on immunoSEQ multiplex PCR, and the TCRdb table lists in-frame clones only, not all of them. The sample has under 2,500,000 clones, approximately 96% seen once. Germline CDR1 is SNHLY and CDR2 is FYNNEI. Trimming took off 8 bases at V and 2 bases at J, with 10 bases between the two ends. The CDR3 runs 12 residues. This sequence originates from a man aged 18 to 30 in good health. The V gene is TRBV2, the J gene TRBJ2-7, with a possible D match to TRBD2 (6 bases). Sequenced: naive CD4+ T cells sorted from blood. Indicated subset: CD45RA+ positively selected. The CDR3 loop reads CASGGSAYEQYF. In DNA, the CDR3 is TGTGCCAGCGGGGGGTCGGCCTACGAGCAGTACTTC.